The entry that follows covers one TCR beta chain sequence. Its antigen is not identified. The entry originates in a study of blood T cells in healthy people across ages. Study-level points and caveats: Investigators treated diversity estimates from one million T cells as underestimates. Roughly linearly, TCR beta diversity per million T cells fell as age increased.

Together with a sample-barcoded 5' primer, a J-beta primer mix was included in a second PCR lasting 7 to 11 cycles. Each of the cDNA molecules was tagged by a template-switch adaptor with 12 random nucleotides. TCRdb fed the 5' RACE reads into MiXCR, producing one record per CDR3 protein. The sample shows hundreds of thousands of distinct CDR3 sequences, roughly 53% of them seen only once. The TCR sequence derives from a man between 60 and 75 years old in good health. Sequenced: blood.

The CDR3 loop is CASSGGQPINEQFF. In DNA, the CDR3 is TGCGCCAGCAGCGGGGGACAGCCCATCAATGAGCAGTTCTTC. The chain recombines TRBV5-1 with TRBJ2-1; 7 bases fit TRBD1. Germline assignment: CDR1 SGHRS and CDR2 YFSETQ. Trimming at V came to 4 bases and at J to 6 bases, leaving 7 bases not matched to a gene. This CDR3 comprises 14 residues.